One sample yielded the 5 T cell receptor beta chains listed below, sequenced in a study of CD8 T cells in Susac syndrome. RNA totalling roughly 0.45 to 1 ug underwent reverse transcription with random hexamers. TCRdb recomputed calls from the immunoSEQ multiplex PCR reads with MiXCR, one row per CDR3 protein. The sample records 120,000 to 150,000 distinct CDR3 sequences, approximately 93% being singletons. The sample was CD4+ T cells from PBMCs. These TCRs come from a human donor in good health.

The chain has TRBV7-8 and TRBJ2-2; TRBD1 matches 7 bases. CDR1 is SGHVS and CDR2 is FQNEAQ in the germline V gene. V lost 5 bases to trimming and J lost 4 bases; unmatched junction nucleotides: 10. This CDR3 region has 16 residues. The DNA for the CDR3 is TGTGCCAGCAGCGCAAACCGGGACAGATCCACCGGGGAGCTGTTTTTT. It is translated as CASSANRDRSTGELFF.

CDR3: CASSPRSSGKMQNIQYF. Here the CDR3 DNA reads TGCGCCAGCAGCCCCCGGTCTAGCGGGAAGATGCAAAACATTCAGTACTTC. The rearrangement uses TRBV4-1 and TRBJ2-4; 9 bases line up with TRBD2. Per the germline V gene, CDR1 is MGHRA and CDR2 is YSYEKL. This CDR3 contains 17 residues. Unmatched junction bases numbered 12, after V lost 4 bases and J lost 5 bases.

The rearrangement joins TRBV11-2 to TRBJ2-7, with 10 positions matching TRBD2. This CDR3 is built from 13 residues. Germline-derived CDR1 and CDR2 are SGHAT and FQNNGV. Losses at the gene ends were 8 bases for V and 3 bases for J; bases not matched to a gene: 4. As DNA, the CDR3 is TGTGCCAGCCTGCGGACTAGCGGCTACGAGCAGTACTTC. It encodes CASLRTSGYEQYF.

This chain uses TRBV24-1 with TRBJ2-1; D might be TRBD1 (5 bases). With 5 bases removed from V and 6 bases from J, the gap between germline ends came to 10 bases. The V gene's germline CDR1 is KGHDR and CDR2 SFDVKD. CDR3 length: 13 amino acids. CDR3 sequence reads: CATSGPQGNEQFF. The CDR3 nucleotides are TGTGCCACCAGTGGTCCTCAGGGCAATGAGCAGTTCTTC.

The chain recombines TRBV29-1 with TRBJ1-2; no clear D. The CDR3 spans 11 residues. Germline V CDR1 and CDR2: SQVTM, ANQGSEA. V lost 3 bases and J 6 bases, leaving 8 bases between the germline ends. Written as DNA, the CDR3 is TGCAGCGTTGACACTGGCGATGGCTACACCTTC. Its translation: CSVDTGDGYTF.